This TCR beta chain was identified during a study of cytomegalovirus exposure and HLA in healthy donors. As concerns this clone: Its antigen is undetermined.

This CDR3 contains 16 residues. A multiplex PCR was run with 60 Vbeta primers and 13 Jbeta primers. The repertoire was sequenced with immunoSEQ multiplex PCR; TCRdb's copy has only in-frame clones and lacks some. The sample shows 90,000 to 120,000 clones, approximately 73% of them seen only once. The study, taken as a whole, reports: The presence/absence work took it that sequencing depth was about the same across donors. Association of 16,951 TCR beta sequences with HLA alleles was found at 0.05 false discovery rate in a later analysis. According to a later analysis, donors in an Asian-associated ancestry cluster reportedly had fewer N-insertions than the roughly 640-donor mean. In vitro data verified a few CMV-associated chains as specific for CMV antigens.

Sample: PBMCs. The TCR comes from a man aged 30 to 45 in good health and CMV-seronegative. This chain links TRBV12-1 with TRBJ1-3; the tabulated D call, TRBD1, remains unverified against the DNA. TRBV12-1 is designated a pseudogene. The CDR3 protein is CASSFADRYSGNTIYF. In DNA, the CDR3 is TGTGCCAGCAGCTTTGCGGACAGATACTCTGGAAACACCATATATTTT.